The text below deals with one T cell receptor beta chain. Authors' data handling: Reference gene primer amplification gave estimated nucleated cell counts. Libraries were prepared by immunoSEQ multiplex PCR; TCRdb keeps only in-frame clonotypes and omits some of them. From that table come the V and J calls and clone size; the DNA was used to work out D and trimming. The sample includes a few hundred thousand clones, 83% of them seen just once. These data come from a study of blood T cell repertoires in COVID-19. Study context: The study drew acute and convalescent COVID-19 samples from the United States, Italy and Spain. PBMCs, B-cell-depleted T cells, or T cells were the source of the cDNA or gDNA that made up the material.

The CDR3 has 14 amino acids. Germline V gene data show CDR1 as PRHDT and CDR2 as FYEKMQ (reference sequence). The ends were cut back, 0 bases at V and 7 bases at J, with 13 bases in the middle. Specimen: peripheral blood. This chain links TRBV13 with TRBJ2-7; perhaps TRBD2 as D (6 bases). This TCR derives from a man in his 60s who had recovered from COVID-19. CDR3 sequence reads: CASSLGRAGLEQYF. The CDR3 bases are TGTGCCAGCAGCTTAGGCCGGGCGGGGCTTGAGCAGTACTTC.